This TCR beta chain derives from a study of blood T cell repertoires in COVID-19. Per germline, CDR1 DFQATT and CDR2 SNEGSKA (reference sequence). V shed 3 bases, J shed 5 bases, and the junction held 9 bases outside the gene matches. This CDR3 contains 15 residues. Clones were read by immunoSEQ multiplex PCR, and TCRdb kept only the in-frame ones, dropping some. The table includes about 280,000 clones, roughly 87% detected once. Sequencing was done on a sample of PBMCs or T cells enriched from blood (not recorded which). This receptor was obtained from a woman aged 40 to 55 who had recovered from COVID-19. The chain uses TRBV20-1 and TRBJ2-1; 8 positions match TRBD2. The CDR3 is CSASHVSGRDNEQFF. CDR3 in DNA: TGCAGTGCTAGTCATGTGAGCGGGAGAGACAATGAGCAGTTCTTC.